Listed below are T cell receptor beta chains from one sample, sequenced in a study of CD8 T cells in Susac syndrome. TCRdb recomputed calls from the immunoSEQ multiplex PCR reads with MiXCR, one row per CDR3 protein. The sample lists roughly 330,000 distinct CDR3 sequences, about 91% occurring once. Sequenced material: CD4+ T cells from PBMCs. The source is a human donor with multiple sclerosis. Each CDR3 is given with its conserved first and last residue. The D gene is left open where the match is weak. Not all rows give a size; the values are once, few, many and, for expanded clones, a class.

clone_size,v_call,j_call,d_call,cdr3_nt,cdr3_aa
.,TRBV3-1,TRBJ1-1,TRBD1,TGTGCCAGCAGCCACCGGACAGGGGGTAGCACTGAAGCTTTCTTT,CASSHRTGGSTEAFF
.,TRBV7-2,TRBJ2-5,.,TGTGCCAGCAGCTTAGTTAGTGTGCAAGAGACCCAGTACTTC,CASSLVSVQETQYF
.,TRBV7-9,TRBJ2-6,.,TGTGCCAGCCTTTCATCCGGGGCCAACGTCCTGACTTTC,CASLSSGANVLTF
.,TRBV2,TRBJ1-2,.,TGTGCCAGCCGCTTCGAAACCGGACAAGTTGGCTACACCTTC,CASRFETGQVGYTF
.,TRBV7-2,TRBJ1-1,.,TGTGCCAGCAGCTTGTCCCCAGGGGCCACTGAAGCTTTCTTT,CASSLSPGATEAFF
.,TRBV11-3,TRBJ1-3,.,TGTGCCAGCAGCCGTTCCGACAAAATATATTTT,CASSRSDKIYF
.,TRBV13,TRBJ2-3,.,TGTGCCAGCAGCTTAGGCGGAGCGGATACGCAGTATTTT,CASSLGGADTQYF
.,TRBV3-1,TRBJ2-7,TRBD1,TGTGCCAGCAGCCAAGCGGGACAGGTCCACGAGCAGTACTTC,CASSQAGQVHEQYF
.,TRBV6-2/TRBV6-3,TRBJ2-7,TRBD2,TGTGCCAGCAGTTCCGATACTAGCGGGACCCTAGGGTTCGGCGAGCAGTACTTC,CASSSDTSGTLGFGEQYF
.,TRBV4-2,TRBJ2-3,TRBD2,TGTGCCAGCAGCCAAAGACGGGGGGCAGATACGCAGTATTTT,CASSQRRGADTQYF
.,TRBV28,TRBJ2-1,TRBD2,TGTGCCAGCCGGGGGGGCTCTTACAATGAGCAGTTCTTC,CASRGGSYNEQFF
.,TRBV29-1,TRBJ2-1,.,TGCAGCGTTGAACTTCAGGGGGGTTCCTACAATGAGCAGTTCTTC,CSVELQGGSYNEQFF
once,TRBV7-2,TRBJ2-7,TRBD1,TGTGCCAGCAGCTGGGGACAGGGTGGTCCCTACGAGCAGTACTTC,CASSWGQGGPYEQYF
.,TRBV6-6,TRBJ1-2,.,TGTGCCAGCAGTTTTCTCGTGGATAGGGGAAATGGCTACACCTTC,CASSFLVDRGNGYTF
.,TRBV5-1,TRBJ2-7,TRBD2,TGCGCCAGCAGCCCTATAGCGGGAGAGCCTTCCGAGCAGTACTTC,CASSPIAGEPSEQYF
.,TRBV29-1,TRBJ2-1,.,TGCAGCGTTGGTTCGGGGGACCCACGGTTCTTC,CSVGSGDPRFF
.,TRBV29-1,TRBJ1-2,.,TGCAGCGTGCGGGACGGAAACTATGGCTACACCTTC,CSVRDGNYGYTF
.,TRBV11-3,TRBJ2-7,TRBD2,TGTGCCAGCAGCTGGGAGGGGATGGGACTGTCCGAGCAGTACTTC,CASSWEGMGLSEQYF
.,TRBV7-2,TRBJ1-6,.,TGTGCCAGCAGCTCCAATCTCGCGGCACCCCTCCACTTT,CASSSNLAAPLHF
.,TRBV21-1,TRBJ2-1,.,TGTGCCAGCAGCAAGACTAGCGGGAGGAATGAGCAGTTCTTC,CASSKTSGRNEQFF
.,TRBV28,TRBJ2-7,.,TGTGCCAGCAGTTTTGGGAGGCGGGATTACGAGCAGTACTTC,CASSFGRRDYEQYF
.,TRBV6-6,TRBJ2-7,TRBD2,TGTGCCAGCACCCCTGTAGCGGGACGCTACGAGCAGTACTTC,CASTPVAGRYEQYF
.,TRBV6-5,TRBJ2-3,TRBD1,TGTGCCAGCAGCTCCCACGGGACAGACACAGATACGCAGTATTTT,CASSSHGTDTDTQYF
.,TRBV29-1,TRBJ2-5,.,TGCAGCGTTGAGACCCAGTACTTC,CSVETQYF
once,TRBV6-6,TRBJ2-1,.,TGTGCCAGCAGTTACTCGGGGGTTTCGGGTCTCAATGAGCAGTTCTTC,CASSYSGVSGLNEQFF
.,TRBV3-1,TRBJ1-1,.,TGTGCCAGCAGCCAACAATACCGTGCGGCTTTCTTT,CASSQQYRAAFF
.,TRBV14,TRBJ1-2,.,TGTGCCAGCAGCCAAGCAGGGTCCTATGGCTACACCTTC,CASSQAGSYGYTF
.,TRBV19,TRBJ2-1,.,TGTGCCAGTAGTATCGGTGTGCGGAGCCAGCAGTTCTTC,CASSIGVRSQQFF
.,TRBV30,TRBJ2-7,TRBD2,TGTGCCGGGAGGGACCGGGGCTCCTACGAGCAGTACTTC,CAGRDRGSYEQYF
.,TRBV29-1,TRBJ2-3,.,TGCAGCGTTGGAGCCCCCACAAGCACAGATACGCAGTATTTT,CSVGAPTSTDTQYF
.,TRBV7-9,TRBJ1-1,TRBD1,TGTGCCAGCAGCTTCGACAGGGCCATGAACACTGAAGCTTTCTTT,CASSFDRAMNTEAFF
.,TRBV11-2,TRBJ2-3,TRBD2,TGTGCCAGCAGCACGTTAGCGGGACGAAGAAGTGACACAGATACGCAGTATTTT,CASSTLAGRRSDTDTQYF
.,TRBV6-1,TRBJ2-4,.,TGTGCCAGCAGCCCCCCGGAAAACCTAGCCAAAAACATTCAGTACTTC,CASSPPENLAKNIQYF
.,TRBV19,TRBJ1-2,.,TGTGCCAGTAGTATAGAGGGTGGAGGGTATGGCTACACCTTC,CASSIEGGGYGYTF
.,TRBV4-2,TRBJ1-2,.,TGTGCCAGCAGCCAGCCAATCACGACGATTGGCTATGGCTACACCTTC,CASSQPITTIGYGYTF
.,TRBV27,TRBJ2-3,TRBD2,TGTGCCAGCGTAACTAGCGGGGGGCACCAACTTCCGCAGTATTTT,CASVTSGGHQLPQYF
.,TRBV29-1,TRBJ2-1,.,TGCAGCGTACCCTCGGTAGCGGACCGCTACAATGAGCAGTTCTTC,CSVPSVADRYNEQFF
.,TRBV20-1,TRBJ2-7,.,TGCAGTGCGGTTCCTTTAGGAAGGAAGGTGCACGAGCAGTACTTC,CSAVPLGRKVHEQYF
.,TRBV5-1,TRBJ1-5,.,TGCGCCAGCAGCTTGGACCAGGGTCAGCCCCAGCATTTT,CASSLDQGQPQHF
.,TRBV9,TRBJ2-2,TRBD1,TGTGCCAGCAGCGTAGAGGGGGCGAGCGGGGAGCTGTTTTTT,CASSVEGASGELFF
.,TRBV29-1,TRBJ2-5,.,TGCAGCGCCTTTGGGGGGCCGGAGACCCAGTACTTC,CSAFGGPETQYF
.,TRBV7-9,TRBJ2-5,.,TGTGCCAGCAGCGTACTTCTTACCGGGACCCAAGAGACCCAGTACTTC,CASSVLLTGTQETQYF
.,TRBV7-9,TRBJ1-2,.,TGTGCCAGCAGCTTAGAGCGGGCTAGCTACACCTTC,CASSLERASYTF
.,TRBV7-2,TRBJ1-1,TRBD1,TGTGCCAGCAGCTTATACCTGACAGGGAGGCCCACTGAAGCTTTCTTT,CASSLYLTGRPTEAFF
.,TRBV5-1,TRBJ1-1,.,TGCGCCAGCAGCTTAAGGGACATGAACACTGAAGCTTTCTTT,CASSLRDMNTEAFF
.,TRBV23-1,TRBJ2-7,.,TGCGCCAGCAGTCAATTCGGGGGACGGAACCCCTACGAGCAGTACTTC,CASSQFGGRNPYEQYF
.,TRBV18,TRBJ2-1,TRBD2,TGTGCCAGCTCACCAGGTCGGGGGGGCCTTTACAATGAGCAGTTCTTC,CASSPGRGGLYNEQFF
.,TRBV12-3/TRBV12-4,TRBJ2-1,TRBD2,TGTGCCAGCAGAGCGGGAGGGCCTTCACAGCAGTTCTTC,CASRAGGPSQQFF
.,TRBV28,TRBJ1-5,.,TGTGCCAGTCTTTCGGGACCTCATCAGCCCCAGCATTTT,CASLSGPHQPQHF
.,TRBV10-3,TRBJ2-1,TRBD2,TGTGCCATCAGCGTGGGACTAGCCGAACTCAATGAGCAGTTCTTC,CAISVGLAELNEQFF
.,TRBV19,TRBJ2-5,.,TGTGCCAGTAGGGGCCGGGGGAAAGAGACCCAGTACTTC,CASRGRGKETQYF